This TCR beta chain comes out of a study of PD-L1 blockade in urothelial cancer. TCRdb's table, derived via immunoSEQ multiplex PCR, lists solely in-frame clones and lacks some. The sample shows about 50,000 clones, roughly 80% of them seen only once. The sample's time point: peripheral blood 6 weeks after treatment start. Germline-derived CDR1 and CDR2 are WNHNN and SYGVQD (reference sequence). Germline trimming cut 5 bases from V and 5 bases from J; bases unmatched to any gene: 10. The CDR3 loop spans 15 amino acids. J is TRBJ2-5 and V is TRBV10-1, with 8 bases lining up with TRBD2. Sequenced here: PBMCs, sampled around atezolizumab (anti-PD-L1) treatment. The receptor's source is a man between 65 and 80 years old with urothelial cancer. The CDR3 here is CASSLLTGGHETQYF. CDR3 DNA sequence: TGCGCCAGCAGTTTACTGACGGGAGGGCACGAGACCCAGTACTTC.